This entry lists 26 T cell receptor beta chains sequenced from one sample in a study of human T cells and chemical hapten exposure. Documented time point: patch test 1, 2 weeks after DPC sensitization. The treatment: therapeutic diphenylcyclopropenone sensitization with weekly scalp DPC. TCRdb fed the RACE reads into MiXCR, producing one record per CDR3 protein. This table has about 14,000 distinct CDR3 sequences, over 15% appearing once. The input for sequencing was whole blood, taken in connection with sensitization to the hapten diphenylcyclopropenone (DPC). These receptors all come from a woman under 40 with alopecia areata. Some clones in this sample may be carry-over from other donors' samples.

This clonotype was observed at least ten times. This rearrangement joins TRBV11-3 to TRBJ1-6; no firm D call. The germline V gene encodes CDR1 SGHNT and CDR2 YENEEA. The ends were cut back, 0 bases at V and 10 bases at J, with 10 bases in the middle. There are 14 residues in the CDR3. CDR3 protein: CASSLERGNSPLHF. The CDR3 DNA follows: TGTGCCAGCAGCTTAGAGCGGGGTAACTCACCCCTCCACTTT.

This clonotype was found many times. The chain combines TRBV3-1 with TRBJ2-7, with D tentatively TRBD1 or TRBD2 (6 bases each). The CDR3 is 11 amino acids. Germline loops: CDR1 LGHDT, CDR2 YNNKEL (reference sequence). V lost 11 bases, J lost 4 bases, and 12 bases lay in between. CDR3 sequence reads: CAAGGGYEQYF. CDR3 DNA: TGTGCCGCCGGAGGGGGTTACGAGCAGTACTTC.

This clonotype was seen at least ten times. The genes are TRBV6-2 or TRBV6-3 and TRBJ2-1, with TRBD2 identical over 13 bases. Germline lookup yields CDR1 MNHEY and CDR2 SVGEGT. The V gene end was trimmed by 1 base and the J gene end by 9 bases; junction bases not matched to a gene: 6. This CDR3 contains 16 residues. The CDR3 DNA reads TGTGCCAGCAGTTACTTCGGACTAGCGGGAGAGGGTGAGCAGTTCTTC. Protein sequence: CASSYFGLAGEGEQFF.

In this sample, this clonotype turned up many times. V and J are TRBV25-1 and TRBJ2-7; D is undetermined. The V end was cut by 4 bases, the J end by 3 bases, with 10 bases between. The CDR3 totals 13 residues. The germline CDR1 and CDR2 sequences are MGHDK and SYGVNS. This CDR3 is CASSGSWDYEQYV. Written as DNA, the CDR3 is TGTGCCAGCAGTGGCAGTTGGGACTACGAGCAGTACGTC.

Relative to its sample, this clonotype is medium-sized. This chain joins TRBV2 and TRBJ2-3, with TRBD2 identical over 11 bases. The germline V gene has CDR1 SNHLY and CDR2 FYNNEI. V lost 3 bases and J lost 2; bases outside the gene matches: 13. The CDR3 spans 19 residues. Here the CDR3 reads CASSDSGGAPFTVTDTQYF. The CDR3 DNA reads TGTGCCAGCAGTGATAGCGGGGGGGCCCCATTCACAGTCACAGATACGCAGTATTTT.

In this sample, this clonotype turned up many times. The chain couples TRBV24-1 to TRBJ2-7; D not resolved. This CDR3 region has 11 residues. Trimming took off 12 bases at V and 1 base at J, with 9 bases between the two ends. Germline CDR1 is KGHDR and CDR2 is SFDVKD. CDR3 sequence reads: CALRESYEQYF. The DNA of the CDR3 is TGTGCCCTAAGGGAATCCTACGAGCAGTACTTC.

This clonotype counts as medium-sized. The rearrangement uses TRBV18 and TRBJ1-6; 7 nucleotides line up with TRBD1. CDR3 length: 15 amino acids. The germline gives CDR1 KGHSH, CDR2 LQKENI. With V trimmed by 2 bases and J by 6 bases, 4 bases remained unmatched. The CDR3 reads CASSPGDSLNSPLHF. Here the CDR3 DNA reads TGTGCCAGCTCACCAGGGGACAGCCTTAATTCACCCCTCCACTTT.

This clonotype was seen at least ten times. The DNA of the CDR3 is TGTGCTAGTGGTTTGGTCGCGGGAGGGGAGGAAAAACTGTTTTTT. Translation: CASGLVAGGEEKLFF. V is TRBV12-5 and J is TRBJ1-4; D perhaps matches TRBD1 (5 bases). Germline V gives CDR1 LGHNT, CDR2 FRNRAP. The CDR3 has 15 amino acids. The germline V and J ends were trimmed by 0 bases and 8 bases, with 13 bases remaining between them. The whole variable domain, remainder taken from reference TRBV12-5 and TRBJ1-4, is DARVTQTPRHKVTEMGQEVTMRCQPILGHNTVFWYRQTMMQGLELLAYFRNRAPLDDSGMPKDRFSAEMPDATLATLKIQPSEPRDSAVYFCASGLVAGGEEKLFFGSGTQLSVL.

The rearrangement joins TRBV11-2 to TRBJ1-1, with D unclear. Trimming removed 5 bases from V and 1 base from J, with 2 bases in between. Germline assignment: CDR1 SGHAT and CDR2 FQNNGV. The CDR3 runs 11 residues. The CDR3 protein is CASSENTEAFF. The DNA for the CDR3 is TGTGCCAGCAGCGAGAACACTGAAGCTTTCTTT.

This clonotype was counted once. This chain's CDR3 is CASSQRTGVMNTEAFF. In DNA, the CDR3 is TGTGCCAGCAGTCAGCGGACAGGGGTCATGAACACTGAAGCTTTCTTT. The rearrangement links TRBV27 to TRBJ1-1; 9 bases align to TRBD1. The germline CDR1 and CDR2 sequences are MNHEY and SMNVEV (reference sequence). The CDR3 is 16 residues long. J was trimmed by 0 bases and V by 5 bases; bases with no gene match: 7.

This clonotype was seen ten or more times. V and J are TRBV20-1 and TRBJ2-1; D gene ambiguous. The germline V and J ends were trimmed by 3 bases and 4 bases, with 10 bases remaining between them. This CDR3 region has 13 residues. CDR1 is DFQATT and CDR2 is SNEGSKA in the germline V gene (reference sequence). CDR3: CSASAAIYNEQFF. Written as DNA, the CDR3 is TGCAGTGCTAGTGCTGCCATTTACAATGAGCAGTTCTTC.

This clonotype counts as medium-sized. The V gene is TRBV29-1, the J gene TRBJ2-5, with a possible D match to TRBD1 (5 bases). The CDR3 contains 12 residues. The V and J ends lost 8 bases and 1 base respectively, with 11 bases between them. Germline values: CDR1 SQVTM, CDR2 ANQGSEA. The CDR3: CSYRSTQETQYF. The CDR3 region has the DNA TGCAGCTACAGGTCGACCCAAGAGACCCAGTACTTC.

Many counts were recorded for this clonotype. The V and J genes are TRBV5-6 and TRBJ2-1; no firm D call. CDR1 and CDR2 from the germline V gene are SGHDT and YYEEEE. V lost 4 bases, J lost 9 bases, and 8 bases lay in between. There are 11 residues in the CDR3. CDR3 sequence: CASSLFSEQFF. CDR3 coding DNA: TGTGCCAGCAGCCTTTTTAGTGAGCAGTTCTTC.

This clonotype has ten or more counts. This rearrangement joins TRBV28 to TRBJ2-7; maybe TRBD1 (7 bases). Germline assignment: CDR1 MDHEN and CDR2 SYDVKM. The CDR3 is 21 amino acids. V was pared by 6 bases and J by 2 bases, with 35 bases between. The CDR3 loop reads CASRPGGGGNFCGERTYEQYV. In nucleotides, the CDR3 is TGTGCCAGCAGACCCGGTGGAGGGGGCAATTTTTGTGGAGAGAGGACCTACGAGCAGTACGTC.

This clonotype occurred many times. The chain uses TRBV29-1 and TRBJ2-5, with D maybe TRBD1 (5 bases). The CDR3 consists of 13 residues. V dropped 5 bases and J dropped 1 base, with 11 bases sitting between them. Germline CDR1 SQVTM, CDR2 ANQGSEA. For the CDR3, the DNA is TGCAGCGTTCATGGCAGGGTCCAAGAGACCCAGTACTTC. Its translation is CSVHGRVQETQYF.

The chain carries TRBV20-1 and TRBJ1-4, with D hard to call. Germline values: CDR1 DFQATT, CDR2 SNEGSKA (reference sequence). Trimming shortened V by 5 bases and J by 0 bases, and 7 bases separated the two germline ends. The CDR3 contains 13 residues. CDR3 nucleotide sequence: TGCAGTGCTGAAGGATCAACTAATGAAAAACTGTTTTTT. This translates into CSAEGSTNEKLFF.

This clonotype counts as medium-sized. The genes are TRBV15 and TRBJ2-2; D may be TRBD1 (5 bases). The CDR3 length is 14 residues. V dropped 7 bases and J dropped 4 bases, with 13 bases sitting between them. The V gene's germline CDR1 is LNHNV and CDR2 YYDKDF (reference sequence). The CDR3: CATKQEPRTGELFF. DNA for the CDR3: TGTGCCACCAAACAGGAACCCCGCACCGGGGAGCTGTTTTTT. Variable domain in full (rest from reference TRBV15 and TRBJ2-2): DAMVIQNPRYQVTQFGKPVTLSCSQTLNHNVMYWYQQKSSQAPKLLFHYYDKDFNNEADTPDNFQSRRPNTSFCFLDIRSPGLGDTAMYLCATKQEPRTGELFFGEGSRLTVL.

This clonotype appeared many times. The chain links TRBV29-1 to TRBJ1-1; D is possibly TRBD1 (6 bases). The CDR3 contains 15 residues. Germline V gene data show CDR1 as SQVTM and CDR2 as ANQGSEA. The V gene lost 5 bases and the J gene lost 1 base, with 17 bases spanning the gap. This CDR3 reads CSVRHTGSRNTEAFF. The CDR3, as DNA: TGCAGCGTTCGACACACAGGGAGTCGGAACACTGAAGCTTTCTTT.

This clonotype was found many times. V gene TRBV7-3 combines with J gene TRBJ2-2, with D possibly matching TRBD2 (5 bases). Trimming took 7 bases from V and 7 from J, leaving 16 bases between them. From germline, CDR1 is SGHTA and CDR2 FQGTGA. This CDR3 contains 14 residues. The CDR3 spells CASTLDSAGGELFF. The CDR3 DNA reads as TGTGCCAGCACCCTTGATAGCGCCGGCGGGGAGCTGTTTTTT.

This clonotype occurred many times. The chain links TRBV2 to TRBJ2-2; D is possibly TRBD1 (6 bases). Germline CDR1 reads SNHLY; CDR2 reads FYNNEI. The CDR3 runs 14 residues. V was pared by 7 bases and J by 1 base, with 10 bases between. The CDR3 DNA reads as TGTGCCAGCAAACAACAGGGGAACACCGGGGAGCTGTTTTTT. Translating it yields CASKQQGNTGELFF. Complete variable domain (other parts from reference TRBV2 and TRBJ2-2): EPEVTQTPSHQVTQMGQEVILRCVPISNHLYFYWYRQILGQKVEFLVSFYNNEISEKSEIFDDQFSVERPDGSNFTLKIRSTKLEDSAMYFCASKQQGNTGELFFGEGSRLTVL.

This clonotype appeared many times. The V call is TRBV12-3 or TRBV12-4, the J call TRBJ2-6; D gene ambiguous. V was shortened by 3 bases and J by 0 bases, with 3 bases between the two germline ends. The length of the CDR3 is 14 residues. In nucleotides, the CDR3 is TGTGCCAGCAGTTTCCCCTCTGGGGCCAACGTCCTGACTTTC. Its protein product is CASSFPSGANVLTF.

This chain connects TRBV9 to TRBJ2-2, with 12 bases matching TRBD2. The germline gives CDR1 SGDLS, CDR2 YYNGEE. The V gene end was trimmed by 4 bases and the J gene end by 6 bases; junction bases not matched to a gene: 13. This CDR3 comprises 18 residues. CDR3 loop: CASSLTPLLAGGAGELFF. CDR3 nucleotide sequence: TGTGCCAGCAGCCTCACCCCCCTACTAGCGGGAGGAGCCGGGGAGCTGTTTTTT. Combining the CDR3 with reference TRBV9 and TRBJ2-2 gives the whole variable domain DSGVTQTPKHLITATGQRVTLRCSPRSGDLSVYWYQQSLDQGLQFLIQYYNGEERAKGNILERFSAQQFPDLHSELNLSSLELGDSALYFCASSLTPLLAGGAGELFFGEGSRLTVL.

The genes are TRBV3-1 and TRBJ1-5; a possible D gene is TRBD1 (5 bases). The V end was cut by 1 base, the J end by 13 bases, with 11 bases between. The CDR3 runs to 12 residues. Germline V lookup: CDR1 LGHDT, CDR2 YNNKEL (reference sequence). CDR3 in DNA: TGTGCCAGCAGCCAAGCGGGGGGTGGGCAGCATTTT. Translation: CASSQAGGGQHF.

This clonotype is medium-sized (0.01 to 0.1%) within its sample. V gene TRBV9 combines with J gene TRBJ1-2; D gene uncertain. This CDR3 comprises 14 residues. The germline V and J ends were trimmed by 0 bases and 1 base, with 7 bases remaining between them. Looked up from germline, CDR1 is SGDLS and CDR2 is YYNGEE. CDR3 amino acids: CASSVAMSNYGYTF. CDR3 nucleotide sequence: TGTGCCAGCAGCGTAGCTATGAGTAACTATGGCTACACCTTC.

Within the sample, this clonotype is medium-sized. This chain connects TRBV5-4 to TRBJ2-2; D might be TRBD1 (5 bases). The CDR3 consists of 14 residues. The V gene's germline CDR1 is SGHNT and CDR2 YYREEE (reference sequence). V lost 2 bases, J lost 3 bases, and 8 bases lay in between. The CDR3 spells CASSLGADTGELFF. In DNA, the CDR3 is TGTGCCAGCAGCTTAGGGGCCGACACCGGGGAGCTGTTTTTT.

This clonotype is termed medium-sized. The CDR3 spells CSAVARGGLRTDTQYF. CDR3 DNA: TGCAGTGCGGTAGCACGGGGGGGCCTTAGGACAGATACGCAGTATTTT. The V and J genes are TRBV20-1 and TRBJ2-3; 8 nucleotides agree with TRBD2. CDR1 DFQATT and CDR2 SNEGSKA come from the germline V gene (reference sequence). The V segment lost 6 bases and the J segment 3 bases; nucleotides outside the gene matches: 14. The CDR3 extends over 16 amino acids.